These 17 T cell receptor beta chains came from one sample sequenced in a study of vaccination effects on CD4 cells after COVID-19. Produced via immunoSEQ multiplex PCR; TCRdb's table is partial and in-frame only. The sample comprises about 73,000 clones, under 85% of which are singletons, and around 2.9% rests with the top ten. Antigen specificity for these receptors is unknown. Expansion of antigen-specific CD4+ T cells with viral peptide pools was carried out by the ViraFEST assay before sequencing. Scientists isolated CD4+ T cells after a roughly 10-day culture period ended. Among the vaccine recipients, none had a prior SARS-CoV-2 infection, and nucleocapsid antibodies were negative. The material was CD4+ T cells from PBMCs cultured with HCoV-NL63 spike peptides, obtained before COVID-19 vaccination. The receptor source for this set is a human donor who received a COVID-19 vaccine.

This chain connects TRBV7-2 to TRBJ1-5, with D perhaps TRBD1 (5 bases). CDR1 and CDR2 (germline): SGHTA, FQGNSA. The CDR3 is 15 residues long. V lost 5 bases and J 0 bases, leaving 11 bases between the germline ends. CDR3 nucleotide sequence: TGTGCCAGCAGCCTCCAGACAGCTAGCAATCAGCCCCAGCATTTT. It specifies CASSLQTASNQPQHF. The full variable domain, rest sourced from reference TRBV7-2 and TRBJ1-5, is GAGVSQSPSNKVTEKGKDVELRCDPISGHTALYWYRQSLGQGLEFLIYFQGNSAPDKSGLPSDRFSAERTGGSVSTLTIQRTQQEDSAVYLCASSLQTASNQPQHFGDGTRLSIL.

The J gene is TRBJ1-3, the V gene TRBV11-3; no clear D. CDR1 SGHNT and CDR2 YENEEA come from the germline V gene. Trimming took 0 bases from V and 3 from J, leaving 3 bases between them. CDR3 length equals 13 residues. This chain's CDR3 is CASSLERGNTIYF. CDR3 in DNA: TGTGCCAGCAGCTTAGAGCGTGGAAACACCATATATTTT.

Notes on this clone: Other DNA sequences in the sample encode the same CDR3. The J gene is TRBJ2-7, the V gene TRBV7-9; D not resolved. This CDR3 is 12 amino acids long. Looked up from germline, CDR1 is SEHNR and CDR2 is FQNEAQ (reference sequence). Trimming shortened V by 5 bases and J by 5 bases, and 10 bases separated the two germline ends. This CDR3 is CASSPSGDEQYV. CDR3 coding DNA: TGTGCCAGCAGCCCCAGTGGTGACGAGCAGTACGTC.

The genes are TRBV5-6 and TRBJ2-7; possibly TRBD2 for D (6 bases). The CDR3 has 14 amino acids. The V gene's germline CDR1 is SGHDT and CDR2 YYEEEE. Trimming cost V 1 base and J 6 bases, with 14 bases left between them. For the CDR3, the DNA is TGTGCCAGCAGCTTGAAGGGAGGCTTTGGCGAGCAGTACGTC. As protein: CASSLKGGFGEQYV.

The gene calls are TRBV12-3 or TRBV12-4 and TRBJ2-5; D is undetermined. The CDR3 runs 13 residues. V lost 3 bases and J 0 bases, leaving 5 bases between the germline ends. The CDR3 bases are TGTGCCAGCAGTTTGCATAACCAAGAGACCCAGTACTTC. Protein: CASSLHNQETQYF.

This clone was recorded a few times. The V gene is TRBV3-1 (or the pseudogene TRBV3-2), the J gene TRBJ1-6; D is ambiguous. The germline CDR1 and CDR2 sequences are LGHDT and YNNKEL (reference sequence). Trimming took off 2 bases at V and 7 bases at J, with 12 bases between the two ends. The CDR3 runs 15 residues. The CDR3, as DNA: TGTGCCAGCAGCCAAAGAGCCGTTAAGAATTCACCCCTCCACTTT. This translates into CASSQRAVKNSPLHF.

This clone was observed a few times. J is TRBJ2-1 and V is TRBV18; a weak D match, TRBD1 (5 bases). V dropped 4 bases and J dropped 8 bases, with 6 bases sitting between them. CDR1 is KGHSH and CDR2 is LQKENI in the germline V gene. This CDR3 is built from 11 residues. The CDR3 DNA reads TGTGCCAGCTCACAACAGGATGAGCAGTTCTTC. It specifies CASSQQDEQFF.

This rearrangement joins TRBV12-5 to TRBJ2-2; perhaps TRBD1 as D (6 bases). Per the germline V gene, CDR1 is LGHNT and CDR2 is FRNRAP. V was clipped by 5 bases and J by 3 bases, with 22 bases between them. This CDR3 has 18 amino acids. The CDR3 DNA reads TGTGCTAGTGGTCCCTACCTCGACGCTCCAGGGGACACCGGGGAGCTGTTTTTT. As protein: CASGPYLDAPGDTGELFF.

The chain employs TRBV5-1 and TRBJ1-2; D is unclear. Germline assignment: CDR1 SGHRS and CDR2 YFSETQ. V lost 2 bases and J 4 bases, leaving 9 bases between the germline ends. CDR3 length: 13 residues. CDR3 bases: TGCGCCAGCAGCTTCGAGGGCAGCTATGGCTACACCTTC. Translation gives CASSFEGSYGYTF.

The J gene is TRBJ1-2, the V gene TRBV15; 7 bases are a match to TRBD1. CDR3 length: 15 amino acids. After removal of 4 bases from V and 4 bases from J, the junction contained 9 bases not matched to a gene. Germline lookup yields CDR1 LNHNV and CDR2 YYDKDF (reference sequence). CDR3 in DNA: TGTGCCACCAGCATAAACAGGGGCCCTCTCTATGGCTACACCTTC. This translates into CATSINRGPLYGYTF.

This sequence joins TRBV9 and TRBJ1-1; TRBD1 matches at 9 bases. This CDR3 has 17 residues. V lost 4 bases and J lost 0; bases outside the gene matches: 10. In germline, CDR1 is SGDLS, CDR2 YYNGEE. The CDR3: CASSNLQGANMNTEAFF. The CDR3, as DNA: TGTGCCAGCAGCAACCTACAGGGGGCTAATATGAACACTGAAGCTTTCTTT.

V and J are TRBV2 and TRBJ2-7; D remains unclear. Trimming took off 6 bases at V and 3 bases at J, with 6 bases between the two ends. Germline V gives CDR1 SNHLY, CDR2 FYNNEI. This CDR3 contains 11 residues. CDR3 nucleotides: TGTGCCAGCAGCCCTCACTACGAGCAGTACGTC. Its translation is CASSPHYEQYV.

This clone was observed a handful of times. The chain is built from TRBV3-1 (or the pseudogene TRBV3-2) and TRBJ2-1; 10 nucleotides align to TRBD2. The CDR3 length is 15 residues. J lost 8 bases, V lost 0 bases, and 4 bases had no gene match. Germline loops: CDR1 LGHDT, CDR2 YNNKEL (reference sequence). The CDR3 DNA reads as TGTGCCAGCAGCCAAGATTACACTAGCGGGGATGAGCAGTTCTTC. It specifies CASSQDYTSGDEQFF.

The chain's CDR3 is CASKVQGTGTQYF. In DNA, the CDR3 is TGTGCCAGCAAGGTTCAGGGGACCGGGACCCAGTACTTC. V gene TRBV2 combines with J gene TRBJ2-5; D might be TRBD1 (6 bases). The CDR3 runs to 13 residues. CDR1 is SNHLY, CDR2 FYNNEI, per germline. V lost 7 bases to trimming and J lost 7 bases, with 16 bases between them.

The chain uses TRBV4-1 and TRBJ1-2; the match to TRBD1 covers 9 bases. V gave up 4 bases and J gave up 4 bases; unmatched junction bases: 10. The CDR3 is made up of 16 amino acids. Germline lookup yields CDR1 MGHRA and CDR2 YSYEKL. CDR3 nucleotides: TGCGCCAGCAGCCGGTTGGGACAGGGTGCCGGCTATGGCTACACCTTC. Amino acid sequence: CASSRLGQGAGYGYTF.

The V and J genes are TRBV27 and TRBJ1-2; D is ambiguous. The CDR3 sequence is 15 residues long. Germline values: CDR1 MNHEY, CDR2 SMNVEV (reference sequence). Trimming removed 8 bases at V and 4 bases at J, with 20 bases between. As DNA, the CDR3 is TGTGCCAGCCTATCCCGGCTGGGGAAGAGCTATGGCTACACCTTC. This gives the protein CASLSRLGKSYGYTF.

V gene TRBV6-5 combines with J gene TRBJ1-6, with 9 bases identical to TRBD1. The germline CDR1 and CDR2 sequences are MNHEY and SVGAGI. V shed 6 bases and J 9 bases; nucleotides not matched to a gene: 6. This CDR3 is 14 amino acids long. The CDR3 reads CASRPDRGSSPLHF. The CDR3 DNA follows: TGTGCCAGCAGACCGGACAGGGGATCTTCACCCCTCCACTTT.